The sequence of this T cell receptor beta chain was determined in a study of T cell responses to AZD1222 COVID-19 vaccine (dated by TCRdb to the early 2020s). Turning to the overall study: TCR sequencing covered fewer than 250 trial participants: about 210 given two doses of AZD1222 and approximately 25 given two doses of MenACWY control vaccine. Trial participants were enrolled into age subgroups of 18-55, 56-69 and 70-plus years, which contained about 160, 30 and 59 TCR-sequenced participants, respectively. General conclusions and limits of the study: Conclusions about previously exposed vaccinees are limited because only a handful of AZD1222 recipients were SARS-CoV-2 seropositive at baseline. The 56-69-year group was small, and its depth increase did not reach significance, likely because of low power. Reportedly, almost half of the unique spike-specific TCRs recognized epitopes lying outside the regions that are mutated in the B.1.351 and B.1.1.7 variants. Participants were mostly white British and included more females than males, and it was suggested by the authors that clonal diversity may have been underestimated. After two AZD1222 doses, spike-specific TCR breadth and depth were significantly higher than at day 0 and than in MenACWY recipients. CD4 TCRs associated with the vaccine covered the entire spike protein, and the dominant responses were in regions 160-218 and 743-854. Because no day 14 peak-response samples were available, repertoires were characterized only after the peak T cell response.

On this clone itself: No cognate antigen has been identified for it. No much larger clone exists at a distance of one base, and base qualities are not known.

The CDR3 regions of human TCRbeta chains were subjected to immunosequencing. The authors' pipeline ran thus. TCRs in the repertoires were matched against a reference library of SARS-CoV-2-specific TCRs that had been generated with the MIRA antigen-specificity platform. Breadth was defined as the fraction of unique TCRs that were SARS-CoV-2-associated. Depth was defined as the fraction of total T cells that were SARS-CoV-2-associated. Each spike-specific TCR was assigned to its reactive spike region and to a CD4 or CD8 class using the MIRA data. Log10-transformed breadth and depth values were compared by one-way ANOVA with Sidak's multiple comparisons tests. Sourced from immuneACCESS, this table was stored by TCRdb with only in-frame sequences that have V and J called. A share of the clones is absent; for the studies checked, an unresolved V gene accounts for under half, and the remainder has no known explanation. Clonal size and the V and J genes are those of that table, whereas D and trimming came from the DNA. This sample holds under 200,000 clones; about 88% were observed only once. The top ten clonotypes cover roughly 25% of the sample.

The meaning of the sample's time point label: about 28 days (+/-7) after the second vaccine dose. AZD1222 recipients whose second dose came at about 4 weeks and those whose second dose came at about 12 weeks were combined into one group, since spike-specific TCR depth and breadth did not differ between the two schedules. Samples from vaccinated people were obtained from the UK trials COV001 and COV002, which included a single-blind randomized controlled phase 2/3 trial of AZD1222 (ChAdOx1 nCoV-19) in healthy adults. For TCRbeta chain sequencing, PBMC samples were collected from trial participants at day 0 and at day 28 after the second dose. V lost 5 bases and J lost 0 bases; the stretch between them is 10 bases long. The CDR3 contains 15 residues, cysteine and phenylalanine counted. This entry keeps only the CDR3 DNA: 45 bases, framed from base 1. Looking up the germline V gene yields CDR1 SGHVS and CDR2 FNYEAQ.

The sample was peripheral blood, taken 28 days after the second AZD1222 dose. The chain uses TRBV7-6 and TRBJ2-2; the D gene is perhaps TRBD1, on 5 matching bases. The TCR comes from an adult who received the AZD1222 COVID-19 vaccine. In nucleotide form, the sequence is TGTGCCAGCAGCCCCGCAGGGTCGAACACCGGGGAGCTGTTTTTT. The encoded protein is CASSPAGSNTGELFF.